This T cell receptor beta chain is drawn from a study of beta chain features in type 1 diabetes. cDNA synthesis used the whole RNA isolate, giving expressed TCRB sequences. Sequenced by immunoSEQ multiplex PCR; TCRdb stores in-frame clones only, minus some. The data show under 950,000 clones, roughly 15% seen once. V shed 5 bases, J shed 5 bases, and the junction held 9 bases outside the gene matches. The length of the CDR3 is 14 residues. Per the germline V gene, CDR1 is LNHDA and CDR2 is SQIVND (reference sequence). Naive, central memory, regulatory and stem cell-like memory cells within the CD4+ compartment were sorted using CD45RO/CCR7/CD25/CD127/CD95/CD27.

The chain joins TRBV19 to TRBJ2-7, with TRBD1 matching over 7 bases. Specimen: naive CD4+ T cells from blood. This TCR derives from a woman aged 18 to 35 in good health. CDR3 in DNA: TGTGCCAGTAGTCCAGGTGACAGGGTTAACGAGCAGTACTTC. This translates into CASSPGDRVNEQYF.